This entry is about one T cell receptor (beta chain). V shed 4 bases, J shed 4 bases, and the junction held 18 bases outside the gene matches. The CDR3 is 19 amino acids. Germline CDR1 reads SGHNT; CDR2 reads YYREEE (reference sequence). The data stem from a study of blood T cell repertoires in COVID-19. Study-level information: Samples of COVID-19 (acute and convalescent) were obtained from the United States, Italy and Spain. PBMCs, B-cell-depleted T cells, or T cells provided the cDNA or gDNA that made up the material.

In the authors' workflow: Amplification from reference gene primers served as the basis for estimated nucleated cell counts. Measured with immunoSEQ multiplex PCR; TCRdb has only the in-frame clones, and not every one. V, J and clone size are taken as reported in that table, and D and trimming were inferred from the DNA itself. The data hold around 180,000 clones, with about 91% observed a single time. The sample was peripheral blood. The receptor comes from a young woman with acute or convalescent COVID-19. This rearrangement joins TRBV5-4 to TRBJ1-4; 8 bases match TRBD1. The CDR3 is CASSTGGSGSLSGNEKLFF. The CDR3 DNA sequence: TGTGCCAGCAGCACAGGGGGGTCCGGTTCCCTTTCGGGTAATGAAAAACTGTTTTTT.